These 29 T cell receptor beta chains came from one sample sequenced in a study of T cell responses to AZD1222 COVID-19 vaccine. The method was immunoSEQ multiplex PCR; TCRdb's version includes in-frame clones alone and lacks a portion of them. The repertoire has about 110,000 clones, roughly 91% of them found once; the top ten carry around 8%. The specimen was peripheral blood, collected 28 days after the second AZD1222 dose. The receptors shown here come from an adult who received the AZD1222 COVID-19 vaccine.

The chain uses TRBV5-6 and TRBJ2-7; the D gene is possibly TRBD1 (6 bases). The CDR3 sequence is 12 residues long. V was trimmed by 2 bases and J by 3 bases, leaving 6 bases between them. Germline values: CDR1 SGHDT, CDR2 YYEEEE. As DNA, the CDR3 is TGTGCCAGCAGCTTAGGGGGCTACGAGCAGTACTTC. Protein: CASSLGGYEQYF. The variable domain in full, with the rest retrieved from reference TRBV5-6 and TRBJ2-7, is DAGVTQSPTHLIKTRGQQVTLRCSPKSGHDTVSWYQQALGQGPQFIFQYYEEEERQRGNFPDRFSGHQFPNYSSELNVNALLLGDSALYLCASSLGGYEQYFGPGTRLTVT.

The rearrangement uses TRBV6-5 and TRBJ2-5; 9 positions match TRBD2. The CDR3 extends over 15 amino acids. CDR1 is MNHEY and CDR2 is SVGAGI in the germline V gene. The V and J ends lost 4 bases and 3 bases, in that order; junction bases with no gene match: 6. CDR3 sequence reads: CASSFGLAREETQYF. CDR3 bases: TGTGCCAGCAGTTTTGGACTAGCGCGGGAAGAGACCCAGTACTTC.

J is TRBJ2-3 and V is TRBV6-5, with TRBD1 identical over 7 bases. This CDR3 has 13 amino acids. V trimming: 8 bases; J trimming: 2 bases; junction bases outside the gene matches: 4. Per germline, CDR1 MNHEY and CDR2 SVGAGI. The CDR3 region is CASVDRDTDTQYF. The CDR3, as DNA: TGTGCCAGCGTAGACAGGGACACAGATACGCAGTATTTT.

The chain recombines TRBV24-1 with TRBJ1-2; no clear D. Germline V gene data show CDR1 as KGHDR and CDR2 as SFDVKD. The CDR3 is made up of 12 amino acids. Trimming removed 4 bases at V and 4 bases at J, with 6 bases between. This CDR3 reads CATSEGLYGYTF. Here the CDR3 DNA reads TGTGCCACCAGTGAAGGCCTCTATGGCTACACCTTC.

This chain connects TRBV7-3 to TRBJ2-2; TRBD1 agrees at 8 bases. V shed 6 bases and J 1 base; nucleotides not matched to a gene: 7. The CDR3 runs 16 residues. The germline V gene has CDR1 SGHTA and CDR2 FQGTGA. The CDR3 DNA is TGTGCCAGCAGGAAGCCAGGGGGCAAGAACACCGGGGAGCTGTTTTTT. It codes for CASRKPGGKNTGELFF.

The rearrangement joins TRBV7-9 to TRBJ1-1, with TRBD1 as a possible D gene (5 bases). The CDR3 covers 14 residues. V was pared by 5 bases and J by 11 bases, with 21 bases between. Germline V gives CDR1 SEHNR, CDR2 FQNEAQ (reference sequence). The CDR3, as DNA: TGTGCCAGCAGCCCGACGAACGGGTTGCCAGGGGCTTTCTTT. Its translation: CASSPTNGLPGAFF.

The V and J genes are TRBV11-2 and TRBJ2-1; no firm D call. The germline V and J ends were trimmed by 0 bases and 10 bases, with 4 bases remaining between them. The germline gives CDR1 SGHAT, CDR2 FQNNGV. CDR3 length: 11 amino acids. CDR3 loop: CASSLEGEQFF. The CDR3 DNA sequence: TGTGCCAGCAGCTTAGAAGGGGAGCAGTTCTTC.

This sequence joins TRBV11-2 and TRBJ2-3; TRBD1 agrees at 9 bases. The CDR3 spans 13 residues. Trimming took 11 bases from V and 2 from J; bases not matched to a gene: 5. In germline, CDR1 is SGHAT, CDR2 FQNNGV. CDR3 in DNA: TGTGCCGGAGGGACAGGGTTCACAGATACGCAGTATTTT. It encodes CAGGTGFTDTQYF. The complete variable domain, with remaining parts taken from reference TRBV11-2 and TRBJ2-3, reads EAGVAQSPRYKIIEKRQSVAFWCNPISGHATLYWYQQILGQGPKLLIQFQNNGVVDDSQLPKDRFSAERLKGVDSTLKIQPAKLEDSAVYLCAGGTGFTDTQYFGPGTRLTVL.

The CDR3 loop is CASSLVLGTTTGELFF. The DNA of the CDR3 is TGTGCCAGCAGCTTAGTATTGGGGACTACCACCGGGGAGCTGTTTTTT. The chain couples TRBV7-2 to TRBJ2-2, with TRBD2 identical over 7 bases. The V gene's germline CDR1 is SGHTA and CDR2 FQGNSA. The ends lost 1 base at V and 4 bases at J; junction bases unmatched: 6. The CDR3 contains 16 residues.

The V gene is TRBV6-2 or TRBV6-3, the J gene TRBJ2-6; possibly TRBD2 for D (5 bases). The CDR3 covers 15 residues. Germline V lookup: CDR1 MNHEY, CDR2 SVGEGT. Deletions cut 4 bases from V and 0 bases from J, with 7 bases between. The CDR3 spells CASSSGNSGANVLTF. CDR3 nucleotides: TGTGCCAGCAGTTCCGGGAACTCTGGGGCCAACGTCCTGACTTTC.

This chain connects TRBV3-1 (or the pseudogene TRBV3-2) to TRBJ1-4; tentative D call: TRBD1 (5 bases). V lost 4 bases to trimming and J lost 3 bases, with 9 bases between them. This CDR3 contains 14 residues. Germline values: CDR1 LGHDT, CDR2 YNNKEL (reference sequence). CDR3 residues: CASSRQHSNEKLFF. As DNA, the CDR3 is TGTGCCAGCAGCCGACAGCACTCTAATGAAAAACTGTTTTTT.

The chain employs TRBV19 and TRBJ1-5; TRBD1 matches at 8 bases. The J segment lost 7 bases and the V segment lost 3 bases, leaving 8 bases of the junction unmatched. Germline V CDR1 and CDR2: LNHDA, SQIVND (reference sequence). CDR3 length: 15 amino acids. The CDR3, as DNA: TGTGCCAGTAGTATGGTTCAGGGGGCAAGGCAGCCCCAGCATTTT. Its protein product is CASSMVQGARQPQHF.

This chain links TRBV18 with TRBJ2-7; D ambiguous. The V end lost 0 bases, the J end lost 12 bases, and 15 bases lay between the germline ends. The CDR3 contains 13 residues. Germline-derived CDR1 and CDR2 are KGHSH and LQKENI. The CDR3 nucleotides read TGTGCCAGCTCACCACCGATGGCGGCCAGGTGGTACTTC. It is translated as CASSPPMAARWYF.

J is TRBJ1-3 and V is TRBV29-1; no definite D call. There are 13 residues in the CDR3. Trimming shortened V by 6 bases and J by 8 bases, and 17 bases separated the two germline ends. Germline V CDR1 and CDR2: SQVTM, ANQGSEA. This chain's CDR3 is CSVVWGLGDTIYF. The DNA of the CDR3 is TGCAGCGTCGTCTGGGGATTAGGAGACACCATATATTTT.

The chain recombines TRBV4-3 with TRBJ2-1; perhaps D is TRBD1 or TRBD2 (6 bases each). The CDR3 is 16 residues long. CDR1 LGHNA and CDR2 YSLEER come from the germline V gene. Trimming stripped 4 bases from V and 7 bases from J, with 20 bases between. This chain's CDR3 is CASSLSRGLTGNEQFF. CDR3 DNA sequence: TGCGCCAGCAGCCTTTCTCGGGGGCTCACGGGGAATGAGCAGTTCTTC.

V gene TRBV6-2 or TRBV6-3 combines with J gene TRBJ2-3; TRBD1 matches 8 bases. The CDR3 runs 15 residues. Germline lookup yields CDR1 MNHEY and CDR2 SVGEGT. Trimming removed 5 bases from V and 6 bases from J; junction bases left unmatched: 10. CDR3 coding DNA: TGTGCCAGCAGTAAAGCAAGCACAGGGGGTGATACGCAGTATTTT. It yields the protein CASSKASTGGDTQYF.

The chain combines TRBV23-1 with TRBJ1-6; 7 bases fit TRBD1. TRBV23-1 is given ORF status, its function remaining uncertain. This CDR3 has 16 residues. V lost 3 bases and J lost 3; bases outside the gene matches: 5. The CDR3 spells CASSQGTAGYNSPLHF. The CDR3 DNA reads TGCGCCAGCAGTCAGGGGACAGCCGGCTATAATTCACCCCTCCACTTT.

For the CDR3, the DNA is TGTGCCATCAGTGAGCGAAACCAGGGGTTCTCAGATACGCAGTATTTT. This codes for CAISERNQGFSDTQYF. The rearrangement joins TRBV10-3 to TRBJ2-3; D is perhaps TRBD1 (6 bases). The CDR3 is made up of 16 amino acids. V dropped 2 bases and J dropped 4 bases, with 16 bases sitting between them. CDR1 is ENHRY and CDR2 is SYGVKD in the germline V gene.

Concerning this clone itself: A read error may produce the germline difference seen at one junction end. J is TRBJ2-5 and V is TRBV7-7; D ambiguous. The CDR3 length is 16 residues. Per the germline V gene, CDR1 is SSHAT and CDR2 is FNYEAQ (reference sequence). The CDR3 region is CASSPEVLQIVETQYF. CDR3 in DNA: TGTGCTAGCAGCCCCGAGGTCCTCCAGATCGTAGAGACCCAGTACTTC.

The gene calls are TRBV14 and TRBJ1-1; D is perhaps TRBD1 (5 bases). The V gene lost 2 bases and the J gene lost 6 bases, with 16 bases spanning the gap. The V gene's germline CDR1 is SGHDN and CDR2 FVKESK. This CDR3 has 15 amino acids. Here the CDR3 reads CASSQYHTLGPEAFF. As DNA, the CDR3 is TGTGCCAGCAGCCAATACCACACATTGGGGCCTGAAGCTTTCTTT.

This sequence joins TRBV14 and TRBJ2-6; D remains ambiguous. This CDR3 spans 15 amino acids. CDR1 is SGHDN and CDR2 is FVKESK in the germline V gene. V was pared by 4 bases and J by 0 bases, with 7 bases between. The CDR3 protein is CASSRPDSGANVLTF. The CDR3 nucleotides are TGTGCCAGCAGCCGACCCGACTCTGGGGCCAACGTCCTGACTTTC.

The V call is TRBV5-1, the J call TRBJ2-7, with a weak D call TRBD2 (7 bases). The CDR3 sequence is 13 residues long. Germline assignment: CDR1 SGHRS and CDR2 YFSETQ. Trimming left V 4 bases short and J 5 bases short, with 13 bases between. Here the CDR3 reads CASSIPGGHEQYF. In DNA, the CDR3 is TGCGCCAGCAGCATACCGGGGGGCCACGAGCAGTACTTC.

The chain employs TRBV2 and TRBJ1-1; D is perhaps TRBD1 (6 bases). Germline CDR1 is SNHLY and CDR2 is FYNNEI. The CDR3 is made up of 16 amino acids. The ends were cut back, 7 bases at V and 2 bases at J, with 20 bases in the middle. The CDR3 DNA reads as TGTGCCAGCAACCCGCACGCCCCGGGGGCCAACACTGAAGCTTTCTTT. Translation gives CASNPHAPGANTEAFF.

This clone was picked up one time. The chain employs TRBV29-1 and TRBJ2-5; D is perhaps TRBD1 (5 bases). CDR1 is SQVTM, CDR2 ANQGSEA, per germline. There are 13 residues in the CDR3. Trimming cost V 2 bases and J 4 bases, with 11 bases left between them. CDR3: CSVEQGSRETQYF. Written as DNA, the CDR3 is TGCAGCGTTGAACAGGGTTCCAGAGAGACCCAGTACTTC.

V gene TRBV6-5 combines with J gene TRBJ1-5, with 8 bases that match TRBD1. Trimming removed 2 bases from V and 6 bases from J; junction bases left unmatched: 6. CDR1 and CDR2 from the germline V gene are MNHEY and SVGAGI. This CDR3 contains 15 residues. The CDR3, as DNA: TGTGCCAGCAGTTACGGGAGACAGGGGTCTCAGCCCCAGCATTTT. It translates to CASSYGRQGSQPQHF.

The chain carries TRBV3-1 (or the pseudogene TRBV3-2) and TRBJ2-2, with 14 bases aligning to TRBD2. Germline V gives CDR1 LGHDT, CDR2 YNNKEL (reference sequence). The CDR3 loop spans 21 amino acids. Losses at the gene ends were 2 bases for V and 5 bases for J; bases not matched to a gene: 16. In DNA form, the CDR3 reads TGTGCCAGCAGCCAAAGGGACTCCCGACTAGCGGGGGGGCCGAGGACCGGGGAGCTGTTTTTT. Amino acid sequence: CASSQRDSRLAGGPRTGELFF.

The CDR3 sequence is CASSPGQNTQYF. For the CDR3, the DNA is TGTGCCAGCAGCCCCGGACAGAATACGCAGTATTTT. V is TRBV11-3 and J is TRBJ2-3; perhaps TRBD1 as D (6 bases). Germline loops: CDR1 SGHNT, CDR2 YENEEA. The CDR3 spans 12 residues. V was shortened by 5 bases and J by 7 bases, with 10 bases between the two germline ends.

Only one count was recorded for this clone. CDR3 in amino acids: CASSFDKIYGYTF. The CDR3 nucleotides read TGCGCCAGCAGCTTCGACAAAATTTATGGCTACACCTTC. V gene TRBV5-1 combines with J gene TRBJ1-2; D gene unclear. The CDR3 length is 13 residues. Germline CDR1 and CDR2: SGHRS and YFSETQ. The ends were cut back, 2 bases at V and 5 bases at J, with 10 bases in the middle.

In its sample, this clone was seen once. The rearrangement joins TRBV5-4 to TRBJ1-1, with 7 positions matching TRBD1. The germline V gene has CDR1 SGHNT and CDR2 YYREEE (reference sequence). The CDR3 sequence is 14 residues long. Losses at the gene ends were 4 bases for V and 1 base for J; bases not matched to a gene: 4. The CDR3 here is CASSAWDRNTEAFF. DNA for the CDR3: TGTGCCAGCAGCGCCTGGGACAGGAACACTGAAGCTTTCTTT.